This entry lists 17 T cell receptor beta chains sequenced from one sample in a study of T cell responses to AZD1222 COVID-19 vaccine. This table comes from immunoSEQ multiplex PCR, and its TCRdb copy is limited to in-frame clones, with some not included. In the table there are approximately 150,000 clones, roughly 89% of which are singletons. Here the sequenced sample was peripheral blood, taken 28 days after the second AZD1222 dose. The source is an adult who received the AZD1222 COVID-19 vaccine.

The CDR3 bases are TGTGCCAGCAGCTTAGTCTGGGGCTGGGTAGATACGCAGTATTTT. As protein: CASSLVWGWVDTQYF. This rearrangement joins TRBV7-2 to TRBJ2-3, with D perhaps TRBD1 (5 bases). V lost 1 base, J lost 5 bases, and 13 bases lay in between. The CDR3 runs to 15 residues. Germline loops: CDR1 SGHTA, CDR2 FQGNSA.

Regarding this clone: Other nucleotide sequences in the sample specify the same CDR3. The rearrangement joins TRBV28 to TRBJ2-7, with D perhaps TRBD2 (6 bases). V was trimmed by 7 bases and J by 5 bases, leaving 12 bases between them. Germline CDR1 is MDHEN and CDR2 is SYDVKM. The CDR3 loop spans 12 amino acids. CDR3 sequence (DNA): TGTGCCAGCAAAAGGTCGGGGGACGAGCAGTACTTC. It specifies CASKRSGDEQYF.

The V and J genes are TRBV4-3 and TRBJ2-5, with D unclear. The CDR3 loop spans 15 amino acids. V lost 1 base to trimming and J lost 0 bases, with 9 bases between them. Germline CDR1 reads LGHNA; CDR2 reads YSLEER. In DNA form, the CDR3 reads TGCGCCAGCAGCCAAGGATCGAGTTACCAAGAGACCCAGTACTTC. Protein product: CASSQGSSYQETQYF.

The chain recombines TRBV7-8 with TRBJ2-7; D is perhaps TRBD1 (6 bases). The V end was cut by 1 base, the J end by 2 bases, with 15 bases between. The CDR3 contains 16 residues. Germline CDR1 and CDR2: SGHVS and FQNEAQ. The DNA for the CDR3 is TGTGCCAGCAGCTTAGATGGGGGCGTCGGGACCTACGAGCAGTACTTC. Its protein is CASSLDGGVGTYEQYF.

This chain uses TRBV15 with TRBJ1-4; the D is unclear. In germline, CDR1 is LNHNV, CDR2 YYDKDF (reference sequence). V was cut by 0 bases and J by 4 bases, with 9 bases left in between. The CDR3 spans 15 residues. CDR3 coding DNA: TGTGCCACCAGCAGAGATAGGCAGATTAATGAAAAACTGTTTTTT. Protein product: CATSRDRQINEKLFF. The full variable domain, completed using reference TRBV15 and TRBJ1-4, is DAMVIQNPRYQVTQFGKPVTLSCSQTLNHNVMYWYQQKSSQAPKLLFHYYDKDFNNEADTPDNFQSRRPNTSFCFLDIRSPGLGDTAMYLCATSRDRQINEKLFFGSGTQLSVL.

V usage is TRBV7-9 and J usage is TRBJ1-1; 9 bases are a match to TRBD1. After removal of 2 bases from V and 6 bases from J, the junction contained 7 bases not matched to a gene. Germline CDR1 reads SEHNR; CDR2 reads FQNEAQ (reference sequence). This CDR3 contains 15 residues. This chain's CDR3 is CASSLIWRTGAEAFF. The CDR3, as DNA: TGTGCCAGCAGCTTAATCTGGAGGACAGGGGCTGAAGCTTTCTTT.

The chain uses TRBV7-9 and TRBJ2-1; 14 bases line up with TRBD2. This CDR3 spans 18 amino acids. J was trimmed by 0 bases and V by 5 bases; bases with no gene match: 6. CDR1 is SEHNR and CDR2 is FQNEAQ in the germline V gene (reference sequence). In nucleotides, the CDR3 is TGTGCCAGCAGCCCCGGGACTAGCGGGAGATCCTCCTACAATGAGCAGTTCTTC. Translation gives CASSPGTSGRSSYNEQFF.

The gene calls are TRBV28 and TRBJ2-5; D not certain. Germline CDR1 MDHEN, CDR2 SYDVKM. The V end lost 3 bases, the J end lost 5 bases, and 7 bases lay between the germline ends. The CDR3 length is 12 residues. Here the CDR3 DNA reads TGTGCCAGCAGTTTTCGGTGGGAGACCCAGTACTTC. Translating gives CASSFRWETQYF.

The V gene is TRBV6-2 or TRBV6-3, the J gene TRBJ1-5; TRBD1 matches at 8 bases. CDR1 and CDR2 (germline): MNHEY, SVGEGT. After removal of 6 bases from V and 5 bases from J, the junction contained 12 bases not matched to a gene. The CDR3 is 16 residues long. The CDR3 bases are TGTGCCAGCAGCTCCGAAGGACAGGGTTTTGATCAGCCCCAGCATTTT. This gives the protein CASSSEGQGFDQPQHF.

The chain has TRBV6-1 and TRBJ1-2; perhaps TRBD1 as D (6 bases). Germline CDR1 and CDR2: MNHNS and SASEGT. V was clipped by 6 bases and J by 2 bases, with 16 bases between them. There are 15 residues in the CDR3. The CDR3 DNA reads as TGTGCCAGCAGAACTAGTACAGGGTCGAACTATGGCTACACCTTC. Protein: CASRTSTGSNYGYTF.

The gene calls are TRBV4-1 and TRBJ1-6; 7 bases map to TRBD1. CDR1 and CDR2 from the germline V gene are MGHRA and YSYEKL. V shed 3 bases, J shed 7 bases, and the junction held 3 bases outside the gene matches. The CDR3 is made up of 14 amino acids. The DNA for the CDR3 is TGCGCCAGCAGCCAGGGACAGAGAAATTCACCCCTCCACTTT. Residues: CASSQGQRNSPLHF.

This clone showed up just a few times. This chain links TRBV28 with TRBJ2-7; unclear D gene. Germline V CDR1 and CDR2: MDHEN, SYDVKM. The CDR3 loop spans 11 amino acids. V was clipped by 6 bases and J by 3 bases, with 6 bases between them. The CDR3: CASRLNYEQYF. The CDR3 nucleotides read TGTGCCAGCAGGCTTAACTACGAGCAGTACTTC.

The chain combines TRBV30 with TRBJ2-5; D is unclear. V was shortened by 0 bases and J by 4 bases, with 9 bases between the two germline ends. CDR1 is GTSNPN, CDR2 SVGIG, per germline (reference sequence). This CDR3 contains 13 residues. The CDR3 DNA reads TGTGCCTGGAGTGTGCAGGCCCGAGAGACCCAGTACTTC. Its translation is CAWSVQARETQYF.

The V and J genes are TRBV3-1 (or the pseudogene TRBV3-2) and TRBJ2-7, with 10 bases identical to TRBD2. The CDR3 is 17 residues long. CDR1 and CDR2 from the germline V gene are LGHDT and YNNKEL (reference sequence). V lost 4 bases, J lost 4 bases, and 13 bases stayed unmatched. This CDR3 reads CASSPRPRLAGAYEQYF. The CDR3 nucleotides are TGTGCCAGCAGCCCACGACCGAGACTAGCGGGTGCTTACGAGCAGTACTTC.

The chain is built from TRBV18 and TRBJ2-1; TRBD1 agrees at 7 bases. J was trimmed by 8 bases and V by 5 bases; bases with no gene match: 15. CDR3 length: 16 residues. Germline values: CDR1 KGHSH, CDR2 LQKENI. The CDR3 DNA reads TGTGCCAGCTCAGAACGACCCCCGACAGGGTCCGATGAGCAGTTCTTC. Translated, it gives CASSERPPTGSDEQFF.

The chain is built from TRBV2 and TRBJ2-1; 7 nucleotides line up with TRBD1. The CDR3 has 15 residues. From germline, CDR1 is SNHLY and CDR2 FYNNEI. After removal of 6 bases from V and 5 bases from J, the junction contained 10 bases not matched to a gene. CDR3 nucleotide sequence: TGTGCCAGCAGGGGACCGGGACAGACAAACAATGAGCAGTTCTTC. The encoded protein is CASRGPGQTNNEQFF.

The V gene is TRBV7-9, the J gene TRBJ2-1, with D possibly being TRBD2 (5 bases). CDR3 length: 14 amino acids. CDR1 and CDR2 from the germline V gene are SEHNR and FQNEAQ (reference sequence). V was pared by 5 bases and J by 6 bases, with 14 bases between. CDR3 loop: CASSEGFTFNEQFF. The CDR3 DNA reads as TGTGCCAGCAGCGAGGGATTCACATTCAATGAGCAGTTCTTC.